Below are 5 T cell receptor beta chains sequenced from a single sample in a study of Graves' ophthalmopathy and Graves' hyperthyroidism. The TCR beta CDR3 regions underwent amplification from RNA transcripts. The first-round RT-PCR employed HTBI primers together with the Qiagen OneStep RT-PCR kit. A multiplex PCR was then performed as the second round. MiXCR, run by TCRdb on the multiplex PCR reads, gives a single entry per CDR3 protein. The data contain 1 million to 1.3 million distinct CDR3 sequences, less than 45% of them seen just once; the ten biggest clones take up roughly 11%. The specimen sequenced was peripheral blood or thyroid tissue (not recorded which). These receptors were collected from an adult man with Graves' hyperthyroidism.

This clonotype has at least ten counts. The genes are TRBV19 and TRBJ1-2; tentative D call: TRBD1 (5 bases). Between the trimmed V and J ends, which lost 4 bases and 4 bases, there was a span of 16 bases. The germline CDR1 and CDR2 sequences are LNHDA and SQIVND (reference sequence). CDR3 length: 15 residues. The chain's CDR3 is CASSTGGPGVYGYTF. The CDR3 DNA reads TGTGCCAGTAGTACCGGGGGTCCCGGTGTCTATGGCTACACCTTC.

This clonotype was found many times. The chain is built from TRBV12-3 or TRBV12-4 and TRBJ1-1, with D unclear. The CDR3 has 11 residues. V was shortened by 4 bases and J by 11 bases, with 11 bases between the two germline ends. In nucleotides, the CDR3 is TGTGCCAGCAGTTCCGGACCTCGGGCTTTCTTT. Translating it yields CASSSGPRAFF.

This rearrangement joins TRBV6-5 to TRBJ2-7, with D possibly matching TRBD2 (6 bases). Germline CDR1 MNHEY, CDR2 SVGAGI. The length of the CDR3 is 11 residues. The V end was cut by 8 bases, the J end by 3 bases, with 8 bases between. CDR3 region: CASEEGYEQYF. CDR3 DNA: TGTGCCAGCGAGGAGGGCTACGAGCAGTACTTC.

J is TRBJ2-5 and V is TRBV19; tentative D call: TRBD2 (5 bases). CDR3 size: 14 residues. The germline V gene encodes CDR1 LNHDA and CDR2 SQIVND (reference sequence). V was cut by 1 base and J by 0 bases, with 6 bases left in between. The CDR3 nucleotides read TGTGCCAGTAGTATAGCGGGGTACCAAGAGACCCAGTACTTC. Its protein is CASSIAGYQETQYF.

The chain carries TRBV18 and TRBJ1-6; TRBD1 matches at 9 bases. There are 15 residues in the CDR3. The trim removed 6 bases at V and 8 bases at J, leaving 8 bases unmatched. The V gene's germline CDR1 is KGHSH and CDR2 LQKENI. CDR3 loop: CASSIGQGTYSPLHF. CDR3 nucleotides: TGTGCCAGCTCCATCGGACAGGGGACTTATTCACCCCTCCACTTT. Variable domain in full (rest from reference TRBV18 and TRBJ1-6): NAGVMQNPRHLVRRRGQEARLRCSPMKGHSHVYWYRQLPEEGLKFMVYLQKENIIDESGMPKERFSAEFPKEGPSILRIQQVVRGDSAAYFCASSIGQGTYSPLHFGNGTRLTVT.